The rows below give T cell receptor beta chains drawn from one sample of a study of blood T cell repertoires in COVID-19. This table comes from immunoSEQ multiplex PCR, and its TCRdb copy is limited to in-frame clones, with some not included. Here the sample spans more than 200,000 clones, approximately 79% being singletons. What was sequenced was peripheral blood. All receptors derive from a woman older than 75 with active or convalescent COVID-19. The CDR3 runs from the conserved cysteine through the conserved F or W. A D gene is named only where the DNA matches it firmly. Clone size is given for some rows only: seen once, a few or many times, or a class if the clone is expanded.

TRBD1	TRBV5-6	-	TRBJ1-2	TGTGCCAGCAGCTTGAAGGACAGGGTCTACTATGGCTACACCTTC	CASSLKDRVYYGYTF
TRBD1	TRBV3-1/TRBV3-2	-	TRBJ2-3	TGTGCCAGCGGGCCAGGGGGCAGAGATACGCAGTATTTT	CASGPGGRDTQYF
TRBD1	TRBV30	once	TRBJ2-1	TGTGCCTGGAGACAAAACCGGGACAGCACCTACAATGAGCAGTTCTTC	CAWRQNRDSTYNEQFF
TRBD1	TRBV7-8	few	TRBJ1-6	TGTGCCAGCAGCCTACGACAGGGAGATAATTCACCCCTCCACTTT	CASSLRQGDNSPLHF
-	TRBV29-1	once	TRBJ2-3	TGCAGCGTCGCCGGGAGGCAGGGGTCGGATACGCAGTATTTT	CSVAGRQGSDTQYF
-	TRBV2	few	TRBJ2-2	TGTGCCAGCAGTGAACGGGCAGGGGGGACCGGGGAGCTGTTTTTT	CASSERAGGTGELFF
-	TRBV5-1	once	TRBJ1-2	TGCGCCAGCAGCCCGCTTAGTCCGCTCTTCGGCTACACCTTC	CASSPLSPLFGYTF
TRBD1	TRBV19	-	TRBJ2-2	TGTGCCAGTAGTATAGATGGGGGACAGGGGTTCGGGGAGCTGTTTTTT	CASSIDGGQGFGELFF
TRBD2	TRBV10-3	-	TRBJ2-5	TGTGCCATCAGTGAGTGGGGGGGAGGAGAGACCCAGTACTTC	CAISEWGGGETQYF
-	TRBV29-1	-	TRBJ1-2	TGCAGCGTTGGGGGGGGTCTTAGTAACTATGGCTACACCTTC	CSVGGGLSNYGYTF
-	TRBV28	-	TRBJ1-5	TGTGCCAGCAGTCTACCATCAGGTCTGATCAATCAGCCCCAGCATTTT	CASSLPSGLINQPQHF
-	TRBV6-2/TRBV6-3	-	TRBJ2-3	TGTGCCAGCAGTCAGGATGGGTTTACAGATACGCAGTATTTT	CASSQDGFTDTQYF
TRBD2	TRBV6-1	-	TRBJ2-1	TGTGCCAGCAGTGGGCGGTATTCGGGGGTAGCGGGACCGGGTGAGCAGTTCTTC	CASSGRYSGVAGPGEQFF
-	TRBV24-1	-	TRBJ2-5	TGTGCCACCAGTGATCACAGGGATCAAGAGACCCAGTACTTC	CATSDHRDQETQYF
-	TRBV6-6	-	TRBJ1-5	TGTGCCAGCAGTTACTCGAACGGGTACAATCAGCCCCAGCATTTT	CASSYSNGYNQPQHF
TRBD1	TRBV5-1	few	TRBJ1-6	TGCGCCAGCAGCTCGGGACAGATGAGCTCCTATAATTCACCCCTCCACTTT	CASSSGQMSSYNSPLHF
-	TRBV2	-	TRBJ1-4	TGTGCCAGCAGTGGACAATCCCAGTCGAGTAAACTGTTTTTT	CASSGQSQSSKLFF
-	TRBV5-1	-	TRBJ2-7	TGCGCCAGCAGCCTCGGGACTGCCAACTACGAGCAGTACTTC	CASSLGTANYEQYF
TRBD1	TRBV2	-	TRBJ1-5	TGTGCCAGCAGAGGGGACAGCCCCTATCAGCCCCAGCATTTT	CASRGDSPYQPQHF
-	TRBV2	-	TRBJ1-4	TGTGCCAGCAGGACCTTCGGACTAAATGAAAAACTGTTTTTT	CASRTFGLNEKLFF
-	TRBV10-2	-	TRBJ2-7	TGCGCCAGCAGCTGGGGGGACGGCGAGCAGTACTTC	CASSWGDGEQYF
-	TRBV18	few	TRBJ2-1	TGTGCCAGCTCCCGAAACGGAGTAGGAAATGAGCAGTTCTTC	CASSRNGVGNEQFF
TRBD1	TRBV7-9	-	TRBJ2-2	TGTGCCAGCAAGCCTCCGGGGACAGCGAACACCGGGGAGCTGTTTTTT	CASKPPGTANTGELFF
-	TRBV28	-	TRBJ1-5	TGTGCCAGCAGTTGGGGAGGGAATGGAGGTAGCAATCAGCCCCAGCATTTT	CASSWGGNGGSNQPQHF
TRBD1	TRBV28	once	TRBJ1-4	TGTGCCACCAGCCAAGTCGGCAGGGGGAATGAAAAACTGTTTTTT	CATSQVGRGNEKLFF
TRBD2	TRBV29-1	few	TRBJ2-7	TGCAGCGGTCTTGCGGGGGGCTCCTACGAGCAGTACTTC	CSGLAGGSYEQYF
-	TRBV7-9	few	TRBJ2-7	TGTGCCAGCAGCTTGGCGGGACCCTACTACGAGCAGTACTTC	CASSLAGPYYEQYF
-	TRBV6-1	-	TRBJ2-3	TGTGCCAGCAGTGAAGCCGGAGTAGCCCCAGATACGCAGTATTTT	CASSEAGVAPDTQYF
TRBD1	TRBV15	-	TRBJ2-1	TGTGCCACCAGCAGAGATTGGGACAGGGTGAACAATGAGCAGTTCTTC	CATSRDWDRVNNEQFF
TRBD1	TRBV4-2	-	TRBJ2-3	TGTGCCAGCAGCCACACAGGGGGTATGGTGGATACGCAGTATTTT	CASSHTGGMVDTQYF
-	TRBV5-1	once	TRBJ2-1	TGCGCCAGCAGCCCGGGATACAATGAGCAGTTCTTC	CASSPGYNEQFF
TRBD1	TRBV29-1	-	TRBJ2-7	TGCAGCGTTGCCGGGACAGGGTTTGGGAAGGGGCTCTACGAGCAGTACTTC	CSVAGTGFGKGLYEQYF
-	TRBV2	-	TRBJ2-4	TGTGCCAGATCGATAACCGGGACCCGCGGGGACATTCAGTACTTC	CARSITGTRGDIQYF